Listed here are 18 T cell receptor beta chains from one sample, sequenced in a study of cytomegalovirus exposure and HLA in healthy donors. Primers: 60 Vbeta forward and 13 Jbeta reverse. The assay was immunoSEQ multiplex PCR, and TCRdb's table has in-frame clones only and misses some. The sample carries tens of thousands of clones, about 70% recorded once. The sample taken for sequencing was PBMCs. The receptors here all came from a man aged 25 to 45 in good health and CMV-seronegative.

This clone was seen only a few times. The chain recombines TRBV27 with TRBJ1-2; TRBD1 matches at 7 bases. V shed 4 bases, J shed 8 bases, and the junction held 10 bases outside the gene matches. This CDR3 spans 14 amino acids. Germline V gives CDR1 MNHEY, CDR2 SMNVEV (reference sequence). Written as DNA, the CDR3 is TGTGCCAGCAGTTCTCTGGCGGACAGGAACGGCTACACCTTC. This translates into CASSSLADRNGYTF.

V and J are TRBV15 and TRBJ1-2; D not resolved. The CDR3 totals 12 residues. Germline V lookup: CDR1 LNHNV, CDR2 YYDKDF (reference sequence). Trimming removed 0 bases at V and 8 bases at J, with 7 bases between. CDR3: CATSRDREGYTF. For the CDR3, the DNA is TGTGCCACCAGCAGAGATAGGGAGGGCTACACCTTC.

The table lists this clone with a count of one. The CDR3 coding sequence is TGTGCCAGCAGTCGGGGACAGGGGATAGATACGCAGTATTTT. This sequence encodes CASSRGQGIDTQYF. The chain joins TRBV25-1 to TRBJ2-3; 10 bases align to TRBD1. The CDR3 length is 14 residues. Germline V gene lookup returns CDR1 MGHDK and CDR2 SYGVNS. V shed 5 bases and J 5 bases; nucleotides not matched to a gene: 4.

The chain combines TRBV27 with TRBJ1-6, with D perhaps TRBD1 (6 bases). The germline CDR1 and CDR2 sequences are MNHEY and SMNVEV (reference sequence). CDR3 length: 16 amino acids. V lost 6 bases and J lost 0, with 12 bases in between. The CDR3 DNA follows: TGTGCCAGCAGGTGGACAGTGAGCTCCTATAATTCACCCCTCCACTTT. Translated: CASRWTVSSYNSPLHF.

This clone came up a few times. V usage is TRBV4-2 and J usage is TRBJ1-3; D is uncertain. The CDR3 runs 15 residues. Germline CDR1 LGHNA, CDR2 YNFKEQ. V lost 0 bases and J 3 bases, leaving 9 bases between the germline ends. Written as DNA, the CDR3 is TGTGCCAGCAGCCAAGATGAGGGAGGTGGAAACACCATATATTTT. Its translation: CASSQDEGGGNTIYF.

In regard to this clone: The junction departs from germline at one end; a sequencing error may be responsible. The genes are TRBV7-9 and TRBJ2-6; D may be TRBD2 (5 bases). The CDR3 loop spans 18 amino acids. Germline CDR1 SEHNR, CDR2 FQNEAQ (reference sequence). CDR3 sequence reads: CASSQLLGRIFGVNVLTF. The CDR3, as DNA: TGTGCCAGCAGCCAACTACTAGGCCGTATCTTTGGGGTCAACGTCCTGACTTTC. Variable domain in full (rest from reference TRBV7-9 and TRBJ2-6): DTGVSQNPRHKITKRGQNVTFRCDPISEHNRLYWYRQTLGQGPEFLTYFQNEAQLEKSRLLSDRFSAERPKGSFSTLEIQRTEQGDSAMYLCASSQLLGRIFGVNVLTFGAGSRLTVL.

This clone was seen once. The rearrangement joins TRBV27 to TRBJ2-4; D gene unclear. V was clipped by 0 bases and J by 3 bases, with 3 bases between them. Germline V CDR1 and CDR2: MNHEY, SMNVEV (reference sequence). The CDR3 spans 13 residues. CDR3: CASSLSSKNIQYF. In DNA form, the CDR3 reads TGTGCCAGCAGTTTATCCAGCAAAAACATTCAGTACTTC.

The V gene is TRBV30, the J gene TRBJ2-7; TRBD1 agrees at 9 bases. CDR1 and CDR2 from the germline V gene are GTSNPN and SVGIG (reference sequence). V shed 0 bases and J 4 bases; nucleotides not matched to a gene: 7. This CDR3 comprises 15 residues. The CDR3 region is CAWSVLNRGPYEQYF. As DNA, the CDR3 is TGTGCCTGGAGTGTACTCAACAGGGGGCCTTACGAGCAGTACTTC.

The V gene is TRBV5-1, the J gene TRBJ1-1; D unclear. Trimming removed 4 bases at V and 4 bases at J, with 14 bases between. Germline V gene data show CDR1 as SGHRS and CDR2 as YFSETQ. The CDR3 has 14 residues. The CDR3 sequence: CASSPGLLSTEAFF. The CDR3 DNA is TGCGCCAGCAGCCCAGGACTTTTAAGCACTGAAGCTTTCTTT. Filled out from reference TRBV5-1 and TRBJ1-1, the complete variable domain reads KAGVTQTPRYLIKTRGQQVTLSCSPISGHRSVSWYQQTPGQGLQFLFEYFSETQRNKGNFPGRFSGRQFSNSRSEMNVSTLELGDSALYLCASSPGLLSTEAFFGQGTRLTVV.

The CDR3 loop reads CASRWTGAYSNQPQHF. The DNA of the CDR3 is TGTGCCAGCAGGTGGACAGGGGCGTATAGCAATCAGCCCCAGCATTTT. J is TRBJ1-5 and V is TRBV28; 9 positions match TRBD1. The ends lost 6 bases at V and 0 bases at J; junction bases unmatched: 6. The CDR3 totals 16 residues. The germline gives CDR1 MDHEN, CDR2 SYDVKM.

The chain combines TRBV11-2 with TRBJ1-5; D unresolved. CDR3 length: 14 residues. Trimming removed 1 base from V and 7 bases from J, with 11 bases in between. Germline V gene data show CDR1 as SGHAT and CDR2 as FQNNGV. Here the CDR3 DNA reads TGTGCCAGCAGCTTAGGCGGATCGGGACAGCCCCAGCATTTT. It yields the protein CASSLGGSGQPQHF.

The chain couples TRBV9 to TRBJ1-6; D may be TRBD1 (5 bases). The CDR3 loop spans 15 amino acids. CDR1 is SGDLS, CDR2 YYNGEE, per germline. The V and J ends lost 3 bases and 5 bases respectively, with 12 bases between them. CDR3 bases: TGTGCCAGCAGCGGTTGGGGAGGGGATAATTCACCCCTCCACTTT. It encodes CASSGWGGDNSPLHF.

The rearrangement links TRBV18 to TRBJ2-1, with 10 nucleotides matching TRBD2. V lost 3 bases and J lost 4; bases outside the gene matches: 3. CDR1 and CDR2 (germline): KGHSH, LQKENI. CDR3 length: 15 residues. CDR3 DNA: TGTGCCAGCTCACCGACTAGCGGGTTTTACAATGAGCAGTTCTTC. Protein: CASSPTSGFYNEQFF.

The chain couples TRBV30 to TRBJ1-2, with TRBD1 as a possible D gene (5 bases). The CDR3 loop spans 15 amino acids. V was clipped by 3 bases and J by 8 bases, with 22 bases between them. Germline loops: CDR1 GTSNPN, CDR2 SVGIG (reference sequence). The CDR3 region is CAWSGLRQHSGGYTF. In DNA form, the CDR3 reads TGTGCCTGGAGCGGGCTGAGACAGCATTCAGGAGGCTACACCTTC.

For the CDR3, the DNA is TGTGCCACCTGGACAGCTAACACTGAAGCTTTCTTT. Amino acids: CATWTANTEAFF. The chain carries TRBV27 and TRBJ1-1; D perhaps matches TRBD1 (6 bases). The CDR3 totals 12 residues. Deletions cut 10 bases from V and 2 bases from J, with 11 bases between. Germline lookup yields CDR1 MNHEY and CDR2 SMNVEV (reference sequence).

This clone was recorded a few times. This sequence joins TRBV7-9 and TRBJ1-4; 8 bases are shared with TRBD1. The CDR3 runs 13 residues. Germline V gene sequence: CDR1 SEHNR, CDR2 FQNEAQ (reference sequence). J gave up 6 bases and V 5 bases, and 2 bases lay outside the gene matches. The CDR3 loop is CASSGQGYEKLFF. For the CDR3, the DNA is TGTGCCAGCAGCGGACAGGGTTATGAAAAACTGTTTTTT.

The chain carries TRBV5-1 and TRBJ2-2, with 10 positions matching TRBD1. The trim removed 0 bases at V and 4 bases at J, leaving 21 bases unmatched. The CDR3 runs 22 residues. The germline gives CDR1 SGHRS, CDR2 YFSETQ. This chain's CDR3 is CASSLDLGQGDPNTVSTGELFF. The CDR3, as DNA: TGCGCCAGCAGCTTGGATCTCGGACAGGGGGACCCTAACACTGTTTCCACCGGGGAGCTGTTTTTT.

V gene TRBV28 combines with J gene TRBJ2-7; D unresolved. Germline loops: CDR1 MDHEN, CDR2 SYDVKM. The CDR3 contains 11 residues. V was clipped by 5 bases and J by 1 base, with 3 bases between them. In DNA form, the CDR3 reads TGTGCCAGCAGTCAATCCTACGAGCAGTACTTC. It codes for CASSQSYEQYF.